A single sample is the source of the 30 T cell receptor beta chains below, sequenced in a study of control samples from healthy donors and cancer patients. Produced via immunoSEQ multiplex PCR; TCRdb's table is partial and in-frame only. Of roughly 41,000 clones in the sample, around 94% were seen once. Sequenced material: blood. These receptors were obtained from a man aged 60 to 69 in good health.

This clone appeared once. The gene calls are TRBV18 and TRBJ2-3; 7 bases are shared with TRBD1. The V gene end was trimmed by 3 bases and the J gene end by 6 bases; junction bases not matched to a gene: 12. Germline-derived CDR1 and CDR2 are KGHSH and LQKENI. The CDR3 is 16 amino acids. The CDR3 here is CASSPRTGQGMDTQYF. For the CDR3, the DNA is TGTGCCAGCTCACCGCGGACAGGTCAAGGGATGGATACGCAGTATTTT. The whole variable domain, remainder taken from reference TRBV18 and TRBJ2-3, is NAGVMQNPRHLVRRRGQEARLRCSPMKGHSHVYWYRQLPEEGLKFMVYLQKENIIDESGMPKERFSAEFPKEGPSILRIQQVVRGDSAAYFCASSPRTGQGMDTQYFGPGTRLTVL.

This sequence joins TRBV10-1 and TRBJ1-6; D not resolved. This CDR3 is built from 11 residues. Germline-derived CDR1 and CDR2 are WNHNN and SYGVQD (reference sequence). V was pared by 0 bases and J by 13 bases, with 4 bases between. The CDR3 DNA follows: TGCGCCAGCAGTGAGTCTGGGCCCCTCCACTTT. This sequence encodes CASSESGPLHF.

This clone has a single count. This chain connects TRBV5-8 to TRBJ1-2; TRBD1 agrees at 8 bases. The ends lost 2 bases at V and 8 bases at J; junction bases unmatched: 11. Germline CDR1 is SGHTS and CDR2 is YDEGEE. The CDR3 loop spans 15 amino acids. Here the CDR3 reads CASSLMTGVVGGYTF. CDR3 DNA: TGTGCCAGCAGCTTAATGACAGGGGTTGTCGGCGGCTACACCTTC.

The gene calls are TRBV23-1 and TRBJ1-5; D is undetermined. TRBV23-1 is an open reading frame whose function is uncertain. Trimming stripped 1 base from V and 4 bases from J, with 8 bases between. The CDR3 totals 14 residues. CDR3 protein: CASSQYKQNQPQHF. CDR3 DNA: TGCGCCAGCAGTCAATACAAGCAAAATCAGCCCCAGCATTTT.

The chain joins TRBV6-2 or TRBV6-3 to TRBJ2-7; a possible D gene is TRBD2 (6 bases). Trimming removed 4 bases at V and 1 base at J, with 23 bases between. CDR1 and CDR2 (germline): MNHEY, SVGEGT. This CDR3 comprises 18 residues. The CDR3 sequence is CASSSSGSGGSLSYEQYF. The CDR3 nucleotides read TGTGCCAGCAGTTCATCGGGTAGCGGAGGATCCCTTTCCTACGAGCAGTACTTC.

This rearrangement joins TRBV18 to TRBJ1-2; the match to TRBD1 covers 7 bases. CDR1 KGHSH and CDR2 LQKENI come from the germline V gene. V lost 5 bases to trimming and J lost 8 bases; unmatched junction nucleotides: 14. The CDR3 contains 15 residues. This CDR3 reads CASSTAETGRQGYTF. The DNA of the CDR3 is TGTGCCAGCTCAACTGCAGAGACAGGGAGGCAAGGCTACACCTTC.

This clone was found once. This chain uses TRBV2 with TRBJ2-3; a weak D match, TRBD2 (5 bases). Trimming shortened V by 9 bases and J by 0 bases, and 13 bases separated the two germline ends. In germline, CDR1 is SNHLY, CDR2 FYNNEI. This CDR3 contains 14 residues. CDR3 DNA sequence: TGTGCCAGGCGGACTGGAGCTAGCACAGATACGCAGTATTTT. Translation gives CARRTGASTDTQYF.

V is TRBV4-1 and J is TRBJ1-2, with a possible D match to TRBD1 (6 bases). Germline values: CDR1 MGHRA, CDR2 YSYEKL. Trimming cost V 1 base and J 3 bases, with 12 bases left between them. The CDR3 has 15 residues. CDR3 sequence (DNA): TGCGCCAGCAGCCAAGGGCCCAGGGGAGACTATGGCTACACCTTC. This sequence encodes CASSQGPRGDYGYTF.

The chain couples TRBV3-1 (or the pseudogene TRBV3-2) to TRBJ1-2; D perhaps matches TRBD1 (5 bases). V was trimmed by 0 bases and J by 4 bases, leaving 6 bases between them. This CDR3 is 13 amino acids long. CDR1 is LGHDT and CDR2 is YNNKEL in the germline V gene (reference sequence). Written as DNA, the CDR3 is TGTGCCAGCAGCCAAGAAGGGGCCTATGGCTACACCTTC. Translation: CASSQEGAYGYTF.

V gene TRBV4-1 combines with J gene TRBJ2-7; 10 bases match TRBD2. The V gene's germline CDR1 is MGHRA and CDR2 YSYEKL. The CDR3 is 16 amino acids. V shed 3 bases, J shed 4 bases, and the junction held 9 bases outside the gene matches. CDR3 residues: CASSQVSSGRKYEQYF. The CDR3 bases are TGCGCCAGCAGCCAGGTTTCTAGCGGGAGAAAGTACGAGCAGTACTTC.

The rearrangement joins TRBV28 to TRBJ2-7; D tentatively reads TRBD1 or TRBD2 (5 bases each). Germline loops: CDR1 MDHEN, CDR2 SYDVKM. The V and J ends lost 6 bases and 3 bases respectively, with 12 bases between them. The CDR3 is made up of 13 amino acids. In DNA form, the CDR3 reads TGTGCCAGCAGAGTGGGGACCTACTACGAGCAGTACTTC. This codes for CASRVGTYYEQYF.

On this clone itself: The junction departs from germline at one end; a sequencing error may be responsible. The rearrangement links TRBV7-7 to TRBJ2-3, with unresolved D. There are 14 residues in the CDR3. From germline, CDR1 is SSHAT and CDR2 FNYEAQ (reference sequence). Written as DNA, the CDR3 is TGTGCTAGCAGCTTGGGCAGAGCACCGGATACGCAGTATTTT. It yields the protein CASSLGRAPDTQYF.

This clone has just a few counts. This chain joins TRBV19 and TRBJ1-2; a possible D gene is TRBD1 (6 bases). Trimming stripped 7 bases from V and 2 bases from J, with 14 bases between. Germline V lookup: CDR1 LNHDA, CDR2 SQIVND (reference sequence). The CDR3 spans 14 residues. CDR3 sequence reads: CASTRGGQNYGYTF. The CDR3 coding sequence is TGTGCCAGTACCAGGGGAGGACAGAACTATGGCTACACCTTC.

The V and J genes are TRBV19 and TRBJ2-5, with D unresolved. The length of the CDR3 is 11 residues. Germline CDR1 is LNHDA and CDR2 is SQIVND (reference sequence). The V end was cut by 4 bases, the J end by 7 bases, with 7 bases between. The CDR3: CASSTHRTQYF. The CDR3 bases are TGTGCCAGTAGTACGCATAGGACCCAGTACTTC.

The chain recombines TRBV7-2 with TRBJ2-1; unclear D gene. From germline, CDR1 is SGHTA and CDR2 FQGNSA. Trimming removed 6 bases from V and 0 bases from J, with 12 bases in between. The CDR3 runs to 15 residues. The CDR3 reads CASSASGYSYNEQFF. The CDR3 nucleotides are TGTGCCAGCAGTGCTTCCGGGTACTCCTACAATGAGCAGTTCTTC.

The V call is TRBV5-1, the J call TRBJ1-4, with D possibly being TRBD1 (5 bases). The CDR3 runs to 16 residues. Germline values: CDR1 SGHRS, CDR2 YFSETQ. The V gene lost 4 bases and the J gene lost 0 bases, with 13 bases spanning the gap. CDR3 in DNA: TGCGCCAGCAGCCGGGGAGGGGCTGCAACTAATGAAAAACTGTTTTTT. This codes for CASSRGGAATNEKLFF.

The chain couples TRBV19 to TRBJ2-3; 8 bases agree with TRBD2. The CDR3 contains 16 residues. Germline values: CDR1 LNHDA, CDR2 SQIVND (reference sequence). The ends lost 5 bases at V and 3 bases at J; junction bases unmatched: 10. The CDR3 region is CASSSGTGGPTDTQYF. The CDR3 coding sequence is TGTGCCAGTAGTTCGGGGACGGGAGGGCCGACAGATACGCAGTATTTT.

The chain carries TRBV9 and TRBJ1-2; TRBD1 is a possible D gene (6 bases). Per germline, CDR1 SGDLS and CDR2 YYNGEE. The CDR3 has 17 residues. V lost 1 base and J 3 bases, leaving 19 bases between the germline ends. In nucleotides, the CDR3 is TGTGCCAGCAGCGTAACCCCCCTAGTGCAGGGGTACTATGGCTACACCTTC. Residues: CASSVTPLVQGYYGYTF. Full variable domain (outside the CDR3, taken from reference TRBV9 and TRBJ1-2): DSGVTQTPKHLITATGQRVTLRCSPRSGDLSVYWYQQSLDQGLQFLIQYYNGEERAKGNILERFSAQQFPDLHSELNLSSLELGDSALYFCASSVTPLVQGYYGYTFGSGTRLTVV.

The J gene is TRBJ2-1, the V gene TRBV5-4, with 10 bases fitting TRBD2. The V gene end was trimmed by 3 bases and the J gene end by 4 bases; junction bases not matched to a gene: 16. The CDR3 covers 19 residues. The germline V gene encodes CDR1 SGHNT and CDR2 YYREEE (reference sequence). CDR3 DNA: TGTGCCAGCAGCTCTAAGAGTTCTAGCGGGAGTGGGGGTTACAATGAGCAGTTCTTC. This gives the protein CASSSKSSSGSGGYNEQFF. Full variable domain (rest looked up from reference TRBV5-4 and TRBJ2-1): ETGVTQSPTHLIKTRGQQVTLRCSSQSGHNTVSWYQQALGQGPQFIFQYYREEENGRGNFPPRFSGLQFPNYSSELNVNALELDDSALYLCASSSKSSSGSGGYNEQFFGPGTRLTVL.

The chain recombines TRBV24-1 with TRBJ2-5; 7 nucleotides agree with TRBD1. V was pared by 5 bases and J by 5 bases, with 13 bases of the junction left unmatched. This CDR3 is 16 amino acids long. CDR1 and CDR2 (germline): KGHDR, SFDVKD. CDR3: CATSVTDRALGETQYF. The CDR3 DNA reads TGTGCCACCAGTGTTACCGACAGGGCCCTCGGGGAGACCCAGTACTTC.

The genes are TRBV11-2 and TRBJ2-7; no definite D call. The V gene's germline CDR1 is SGHAT and CDR2 FQNNGV. This CDR3 region has 13 residues. Trimming pared 5 bases from V and 5 bases from J, leaving 13 bases between. CDR3 coding DNA: TGTGCCAGCAGCCTCGGGCTAGAACACGAGCAGTACTTC. Its translation is CASSLGLEHEQYF.

This clone was detected only once. V gene TRBV6-2 or TRBV6-3 combines with J gene TRBJ2-1; D is tentatively TRBD1 or TRBD2 (5 bases each). Germline V gene lookup returns CDR1 MNHEY and CDR2 SVGEGT. Trimming cost V 6 bases and J 6 bases, with 21 bases left between them. This CDR3 is built from 16 residues. In DNA, the CDR3 is TGTGCCAGCAGCCCTGACGGGGCCCGAGGGTCCAATGAGCAGTTCTTC. Its protein is CASSPDGARGSNEQFF.

V gene TRBV24-1 combines with J gene TRBJ2-2; D is uncertain. From germline, CDR1 is KGHDR and CDR2 SFDVKD. V lost 12 bases to trimming and J lost 7 bases, with 14 bases between them. This CDR3 contains 12 residues. Here the CDR3 reads CAAAGEVGELFF. The CDR3 nucleotides read TGTGCCGCCGCAGGAGAAGTCGGGGAGCTGTTTTTT.

This clone was seen once. The chain recombines TRBV19 with TRBJ2-1, with TRBD1 identical over 8 bases. V was pared by 5 bases and J by 2 bases, with 5 bases of the junction left unmatched. Germline CDR1 reads LNHDA; CDR2 reads SQIVND (reference sequence). This CDR3 is built from 15 residues. The chain's CDR3 is CASSATGDPYNEQFF. In DNA form, the CDR3 reads TGTGCCAGTAGTGCGACAGGGGACCCCTACAATGAGCAGTTCTTC.

This chain connects TRBV29-1 to TRBJ2-1, with D tentatively TRBD2 (6 bases). Germline assignment: CDR1 SQVTM and CDR2 ANQGSEA. This CDR3 has 15 residues. V lost 3 bases, J lost 7 bases, and 19 bases lay in between. The CDR3 DNA follows: TGCAGCGTTGATCTACGATATCGGGAGATGAATGAGCAGTTCTTC. Residues: CSVDLRYREMNEQFF.

V usage is TRBV28 and J usage is TRBJ2-7, with 7 nucleotides matching TRBD1. J was trimmed by 3 bases and V by 5 bases; bases with no gene match: 7. Germline V gene sequence: CDR1 MDHEN, CDR2 SYDVKM. This CDR3 spans 14 amino acids. CDR3 loop: CASSTKTGNYEQYF. The CDR3 DNA sequence: TGTGCCAGCAGTACAAAGACAGGGAACTACGAGCAGTACTTC.

This chain connects TRBV30 to TRBJ1-5; D is perhaps TRBD1 (6 bases). Germline CDR1 GTSNPN, CDR2 SVGIG (reference sequence). The V and J ends lost 3 bases and 1 base respectively, with 7 bases between them. CDR3 length equals 13 residues. CDR3 DNA: TGTGCCTGGAGCGGACAGAGCAATCAGCCCCAGCATTTT. It specifies CAWSGQSNQPQHF.

The rearrangement links TRBV7-9 to TRBJ2-7; the D is unclear. There are 13 residues in the CDR3. Germline CDR1 and CDR2: SEHNR and FQNEAQ (reference sequence). Trimming removed 8 bases from V and 0 bases from J, with 11 bases in between. Here the CDR3 reads CASATAGSYEQYF. The CDR3 bases are TGTGCCAGCGCCACGGCAGGCTCCTACGAGCAGTACTTC.

J is TRBJ2-2 and V is TRBV3-1 (or the pseudogene TRBV3-2); D may be TRBD2 (6 bases). The CDR3 covers 16 residues. V dropped 4 bases and J dropped 0 bases, with 12 bases sitting between them. The V gene's germline CDR1 is LGHDT and CDR2 YNNKEL (reference sequence). CDR3 sequence (DNA): TGTGCCAGCAGCCCACGGGGACTCACGAACACCGGGGAGCTGTTTTTT. Protein sequence: CASSPRGLTNTGELFF.

This chain connects TRBV7-9 to TRBJ2-1, with D maybe TRBD1 (6 bases). Trimming cost V 5 bases and J 4 bases, with 12 bases left between them. The CDR3 is made up of 14 amino acids. Germline CDR1 reads SEHNR; CDR2 reads FQNEAQ (reference sequence). CDR3 sequence: CASSPRDIYNEQFF. The CDR3 DNA reads TGTGCCAGCAGCCCGAGGGACATTTACAATGAGCAGTTCTTC.